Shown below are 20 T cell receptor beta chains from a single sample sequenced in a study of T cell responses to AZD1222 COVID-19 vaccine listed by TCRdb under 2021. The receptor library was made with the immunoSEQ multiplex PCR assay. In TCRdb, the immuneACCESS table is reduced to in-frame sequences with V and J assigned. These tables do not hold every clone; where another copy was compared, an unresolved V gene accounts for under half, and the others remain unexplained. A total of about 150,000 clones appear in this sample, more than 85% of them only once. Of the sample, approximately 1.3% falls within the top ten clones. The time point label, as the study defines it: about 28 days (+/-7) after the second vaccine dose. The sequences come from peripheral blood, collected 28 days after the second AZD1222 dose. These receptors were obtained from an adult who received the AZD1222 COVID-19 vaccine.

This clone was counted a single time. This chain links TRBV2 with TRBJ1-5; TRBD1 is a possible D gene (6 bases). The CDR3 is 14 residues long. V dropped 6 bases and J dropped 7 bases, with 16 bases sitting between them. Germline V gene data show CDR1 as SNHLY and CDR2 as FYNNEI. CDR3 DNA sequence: TGTGCCAGCAGCCCCGGACAGACCCGACAGCCCCAGCATTTT. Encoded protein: CASSPGQTRQPQHF.

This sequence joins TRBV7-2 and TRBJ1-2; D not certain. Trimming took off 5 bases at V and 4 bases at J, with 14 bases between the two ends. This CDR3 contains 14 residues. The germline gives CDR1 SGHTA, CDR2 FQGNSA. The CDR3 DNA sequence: TGTGCCAGCAGCGCCAGGACCTTAGTCTATGGCTACACCTTC. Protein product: CASSARTLVYGYTF.

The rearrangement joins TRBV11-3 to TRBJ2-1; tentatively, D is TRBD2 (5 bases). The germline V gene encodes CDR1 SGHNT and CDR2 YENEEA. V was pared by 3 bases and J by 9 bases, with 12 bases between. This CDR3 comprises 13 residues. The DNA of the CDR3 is TGTGCCAGCAGCTTGGCCGGGGTTGGTGAGCAGTTCTTC. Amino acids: CASSLAGVGEQFF.

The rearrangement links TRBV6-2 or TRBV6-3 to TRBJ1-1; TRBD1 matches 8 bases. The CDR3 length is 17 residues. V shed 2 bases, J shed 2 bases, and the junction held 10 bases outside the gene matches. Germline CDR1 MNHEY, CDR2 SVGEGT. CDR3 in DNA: TGTGCCAGCAGTTACCCGCAAACCGGACAGGGAAACACTGAAGCTTTCTTT. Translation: CASSYPQTGQGNTEAFF.

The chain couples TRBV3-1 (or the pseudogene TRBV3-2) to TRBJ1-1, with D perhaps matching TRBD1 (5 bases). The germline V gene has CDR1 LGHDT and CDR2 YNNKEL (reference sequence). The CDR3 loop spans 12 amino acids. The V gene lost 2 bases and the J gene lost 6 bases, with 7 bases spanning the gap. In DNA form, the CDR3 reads TGTGCCAGCAGCCAAAGGGGCGCTGAAGCTTTCTTT. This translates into CASSQRGAEAFF.

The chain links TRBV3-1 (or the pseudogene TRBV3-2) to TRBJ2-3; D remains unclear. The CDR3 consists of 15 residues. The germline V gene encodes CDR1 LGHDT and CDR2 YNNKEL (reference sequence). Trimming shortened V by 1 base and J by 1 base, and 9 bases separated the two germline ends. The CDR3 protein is CASSQGVPGTDTQYF. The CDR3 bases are TGTGCCAGCAGCCAAGGCGTCCCGGGCACAGATACGCAGTATTTT.

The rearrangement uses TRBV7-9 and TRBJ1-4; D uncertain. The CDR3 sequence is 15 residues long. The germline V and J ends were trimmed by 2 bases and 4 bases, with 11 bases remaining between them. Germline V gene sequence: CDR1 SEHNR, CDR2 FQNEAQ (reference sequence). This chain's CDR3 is CASSLTSGLNEKLFF. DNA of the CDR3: TGTGCCAGCAGCTTAACGTCCGGACTTAATGAAAAACTGTTTTTT.

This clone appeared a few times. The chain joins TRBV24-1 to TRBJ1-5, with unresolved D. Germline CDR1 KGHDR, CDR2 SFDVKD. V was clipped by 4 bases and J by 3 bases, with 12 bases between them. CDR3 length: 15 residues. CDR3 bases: TGTGCCACCAGTGACCCACAGTTCCCCAATCAGCCCCAGCATTTT. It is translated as CATSDPQFPNQPQHF.

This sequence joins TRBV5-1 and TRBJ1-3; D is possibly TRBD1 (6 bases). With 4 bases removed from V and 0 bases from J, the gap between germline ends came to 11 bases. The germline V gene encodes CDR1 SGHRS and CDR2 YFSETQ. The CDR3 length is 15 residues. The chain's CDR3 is CASSNDRPSGNTIYF. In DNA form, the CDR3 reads TGCGCCAGCAGCAACGACAGGCCCTCTGGAAACACCATATATTTT.

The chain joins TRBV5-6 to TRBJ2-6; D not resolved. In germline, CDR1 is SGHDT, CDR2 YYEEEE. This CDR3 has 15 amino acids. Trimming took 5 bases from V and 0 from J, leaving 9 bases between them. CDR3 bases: TGTGCCAGCAGTTTAAGGCCCTCTGGGGCCAACGTCCTGACTTTC. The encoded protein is CASSLRPSGANVLTF.

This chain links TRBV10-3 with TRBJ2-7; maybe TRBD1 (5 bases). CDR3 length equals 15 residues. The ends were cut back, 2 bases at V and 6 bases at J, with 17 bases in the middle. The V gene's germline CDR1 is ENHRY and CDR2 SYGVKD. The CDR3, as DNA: TGTGCCATCAGTGAGGGGGTAGGGGAATGGGGCGAGCAGTACTTC. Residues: CAISEGVGEWGEQYF.

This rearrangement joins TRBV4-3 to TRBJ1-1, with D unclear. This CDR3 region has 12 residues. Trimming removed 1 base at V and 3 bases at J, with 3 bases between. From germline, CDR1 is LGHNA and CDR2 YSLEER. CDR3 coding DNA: TGCGCCAGCAGCCAAGGGCACACTGAAGCTTTCTTT. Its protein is CASSQGHTEAFF.

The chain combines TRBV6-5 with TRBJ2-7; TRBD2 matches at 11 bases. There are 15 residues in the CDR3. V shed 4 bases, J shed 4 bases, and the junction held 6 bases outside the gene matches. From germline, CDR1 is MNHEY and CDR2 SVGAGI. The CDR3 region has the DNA TGTGCCAGCAGTTCACTAGCGGGAGTCGTTTACGAGCAGTACTTC. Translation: CASSSLAGVVYEQYF.

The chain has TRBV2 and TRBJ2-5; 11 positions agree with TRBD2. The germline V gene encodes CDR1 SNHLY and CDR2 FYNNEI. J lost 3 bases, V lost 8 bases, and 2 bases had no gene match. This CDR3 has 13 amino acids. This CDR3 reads CASRLAGKETQYF. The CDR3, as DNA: TGTGCCAGCCGACTAGCGGGAAAAGAGACCCAGTACTTC.

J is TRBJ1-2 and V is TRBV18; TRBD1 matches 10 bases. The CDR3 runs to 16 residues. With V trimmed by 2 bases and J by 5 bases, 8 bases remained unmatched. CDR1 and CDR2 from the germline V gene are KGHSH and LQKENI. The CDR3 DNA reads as TGTGCCAGCTCACCAGTTGACAGGGGGCGCGGGTATGGCTACACCTTC. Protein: CASSPVDRGRGYGYTF. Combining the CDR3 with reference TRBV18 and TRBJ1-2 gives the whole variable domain NAGVMQNPRHLVRRRGQEARLRCSPMKGHSHVYWYRQLPEEGLKFMVYLQKENIIDESGMPKERFSAEFPKEGPSILRIQQVVRGDSAAYFCASSPVDRGRGYGYTFGSGTRLTVV.

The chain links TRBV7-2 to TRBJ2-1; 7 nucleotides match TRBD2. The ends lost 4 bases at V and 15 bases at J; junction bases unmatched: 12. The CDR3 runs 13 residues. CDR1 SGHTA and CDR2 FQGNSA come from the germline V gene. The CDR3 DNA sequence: TGTGCCAGCAGCTCGCAGAGGAGCGGGGTGGGGTTCTTC. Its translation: CASSSQRSGVGFF.

The CDR3 bases are TGTGCCAGCAGTCCTCGGGACAGGGCGAGTGAAAAACTGTTTTTT. This gives the protein CASSPRDRASEKLFF. The V and J genes are TRBV27 and TRBJ1-4; 9 bases fit TRBD1. The V segment lost 5 bases and the J segment 7 bases; nucleotides outside the gene matches: 8. This CDR3 region has 15 residues. In germline, CDR1 is MNHEY, CDR2 SMNVEV (reference sequence).

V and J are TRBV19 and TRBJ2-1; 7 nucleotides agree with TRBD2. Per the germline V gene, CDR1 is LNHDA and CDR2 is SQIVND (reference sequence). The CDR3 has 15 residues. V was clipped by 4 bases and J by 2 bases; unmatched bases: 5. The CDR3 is CASSTRGDAYNEQFF. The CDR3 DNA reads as TGTGCCAGTAGTACCCGGGGGGATGCCTACAATGAGCAGTTCTTC.

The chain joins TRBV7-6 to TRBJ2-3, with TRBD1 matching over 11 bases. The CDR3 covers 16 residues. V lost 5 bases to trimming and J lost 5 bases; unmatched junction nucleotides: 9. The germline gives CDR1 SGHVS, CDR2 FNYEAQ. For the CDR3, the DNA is TGTGCCAGCAGCACACCTCCGGGACAGGGGGAAGATACGCAGTATTTT. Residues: CASSTPPGQGEDTQYF.

The chain's CDR3 is CASSLGAKDTEAFF. Written as DNA, the CDR3 is TGTGCCAGCAGCTTGGGGGCGAAGGACACTGAAGCTTTCTTT. The V call is TRBV5-5, the J call TRBJ1-1; no clear D. This CDR3 has 14 residues. V lost 0 bases, J lost 3 bases, and 9 bases lay in between. Germline CDR1 SGHKS, CDR2 YYEKEE (reference sequence).